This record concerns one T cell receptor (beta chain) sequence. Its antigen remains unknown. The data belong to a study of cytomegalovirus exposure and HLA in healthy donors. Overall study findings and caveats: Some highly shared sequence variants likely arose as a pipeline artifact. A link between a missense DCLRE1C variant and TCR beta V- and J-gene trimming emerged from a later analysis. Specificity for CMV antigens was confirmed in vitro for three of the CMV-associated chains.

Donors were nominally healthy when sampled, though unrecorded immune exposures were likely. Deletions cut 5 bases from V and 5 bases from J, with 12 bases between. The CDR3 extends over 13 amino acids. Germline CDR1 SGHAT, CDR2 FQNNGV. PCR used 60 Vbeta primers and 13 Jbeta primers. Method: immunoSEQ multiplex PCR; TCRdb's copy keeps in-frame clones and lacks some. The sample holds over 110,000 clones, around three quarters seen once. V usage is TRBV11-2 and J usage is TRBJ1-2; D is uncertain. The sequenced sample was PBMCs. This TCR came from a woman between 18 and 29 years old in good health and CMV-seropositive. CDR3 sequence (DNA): TGTGCCAGCAGCCGGAGCCTCCTTTATGGCTACACCTTC. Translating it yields CASSRSLLYGYTF.